These T cell receptor beta chains were read from a single sample in a study of cytomegalovirus exposure and HLA in healthy donors. TCRdb keeps only in-frame clones here, not all; method: immunoSEQ multiplex PCR. Among around 150,000 clones listed, under 70% were seen once. The sample taken for sequencing was PBMCs. The origin of the receptors is a woman between 55 and 75 years old in good health and CMV-seronegative. CDR3s include the opening cysteine and the closing phenylalanine or tryptophan. D genes are given only for firm matches. Expanded clones get a size class; other rows say once, few or many, or leave the size out.

TRBV11-2,TRBJ2-2,-,-,TGTGCCAGCAGCTTAGAGGTCAGGGGTACCGGGGAGCTGTTTTTT,CASSLEVRGTGELFF
TRBV4-1,TRBJ2-2,-,-,TGCGCCAGCAGCCATGAGCGGGCCTCGAACACCGGGGAGCTGTTTTTT,CASSHERASNTGELFF
TRBV9,TRBJ2-1,-,TRBD2,TGTGCCAGCAGCGTAGACCCAGGGAGGGGCAATGAGCAGTTCTTC,CASSVDPGRGNEQFF
TRBV2,TRBJ1-5,-,-,TGTGCCAGCAGTCGAGACAGGATTAGCAATCAGCCCCAGCATTTT,CASSRDRISNQPQHF
TRBV7-2,TRBJ2-5,few,TRBD1,TGTGCCAGCAGCTTAATCGGGACAGGGGGCGCGATGGAGACCCAGTACTTC,CASSLIGTGGAMETQYF
TRBV5-1,TRBJ2-6,-,TRBD1,TGCGCCAGCAGCTTTAACAGGGGTTCCTCTGGGGCCAACGTCCTGACTTTC,CASSFNRGSSGANVLTF
TRBV27,TRBJ2-1,-,TRBD1,TGTGCCAGCAGTTTATCTGACAGGGTGTTGAGTGAGCAGTTCTTC,CASSLSDRVLSEQFF
TRBV19,TRBJ2-3,-,TRBD2,TGTGCCAGTACTCAATCCGGGACTAGCGGGATTAGCACAGATACGCAGTATTTT,CASTQSGTSGISTDTQYF
TRBV5-4,TRBJ2-1,few,-,TGTGCCAGCAACGAACTGGCAGGGGCCAACAATGAGCAGTTCTTC,CASNELAGANNEQFF
TRBV7-6,TRBJ2-2,-,TRBD1,TGTGCCAGCAGCTCTACTTCGGGACAGGGTAGGGCCGGGGAGCTGTTTTTT,CASSSTSGQGRAGELFF
TRBV7-2,TRBJ2-7,-,TRBD1,TGTGCCAGCAGCCCAGGGGGTGGGAAGGCCTACGAGCAGTACTTC,CASSPGGGKAYEQYF
TRBV7-3,TRBJ2-3,-,TRBD2,TGTGCCAGCAGCCCGGGGGGGGTGGGAGATACGCAGTATTTT,CASSPGGVGDTQYF
TRBV9,TRBJ2-3,-,-,TGTGCCAGCAGCGTGAGGATTAGCACAGATACGCAGTATTTT,CASSVRISTDTQYF
TRBV7-9,TRBJ1-1,-,TRBD1,TGTGCCAGCAGATCCGATGGGACAGGAGGAACTGAAGCTTTCTTT,CASRSDGTGGTEAFF
TRBV2,TRBJ2-6,-,-,TGTGCCAGCAGTGGGGCAGGGGCGGCCTCTGGGGCCAACGTCCTGACTTTC,CASSGAGAASGANVLTF
TRBV4-2,TRBJ2-5,-,TRBD2,TGTGCCAGCAGCCAAGTGAGTCTAGCGGGAGTAGGGCAAGAGACCCAGTACTTC,CASSQVSLAGVGQETQYF